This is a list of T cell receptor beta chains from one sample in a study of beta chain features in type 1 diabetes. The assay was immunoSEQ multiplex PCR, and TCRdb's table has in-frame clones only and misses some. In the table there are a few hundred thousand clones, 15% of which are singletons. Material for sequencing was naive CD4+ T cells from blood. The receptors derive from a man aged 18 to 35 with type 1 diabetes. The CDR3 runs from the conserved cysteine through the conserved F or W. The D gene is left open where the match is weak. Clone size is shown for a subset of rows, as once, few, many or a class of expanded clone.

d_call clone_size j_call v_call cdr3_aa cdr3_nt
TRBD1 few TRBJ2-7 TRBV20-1 CSAGQGYEQYF TGCAGTGCTGGACAGGGGTACGAGCAGTACTTC
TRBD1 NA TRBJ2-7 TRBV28 CASSRTPGQGIYEQYF TGTGCCAGCAGTCGGACACCGGGACAGGGGATCTACGAGCAGTACTTC
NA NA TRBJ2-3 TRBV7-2 CASSSSLQDTQYF TGTGCCAGCAGCTCGAGCCTCCAAGATACGCAGTATTTT
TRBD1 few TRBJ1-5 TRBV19 CASSILGRGLGQPQHF TGTGCCAGTAGTATCCTCGGCAGGGGGTTGGGTCAGCCCCAGCATTTT
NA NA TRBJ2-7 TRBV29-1 CSVAGRETYEQYF TGCAGCGTCGCGGGACGTGAGACCTACGAGCAGTACTTC
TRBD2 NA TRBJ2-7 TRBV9 CASSVGRLAGPGEQYF TGTGCCAGCAGCGTAGGCCGACTAGCGGGGCCGGGGGAGCAGTACTTC
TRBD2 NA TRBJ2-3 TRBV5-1 CASSLGLAGGRTDTQYF TGCGCCAGCAGCTTGGGACTAGCGGGGGGGCGCACAGATACGCAGTATTTT
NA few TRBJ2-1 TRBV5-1 CASSLVGLEYNEQFF TGCGCCAGCAGCTTGGTGGGACTGGAATACAATGAGCAGTTCTTC
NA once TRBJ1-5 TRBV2 CASTLGGGQPQHF TGTGCCAGCACCCTCGGGGGGGGACAGCCCCAGCATTTT
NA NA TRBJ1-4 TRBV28 CASSLRNEKLFF TGTGCCAGCAGTCTTCGTAATGAAAAACTGTTTTTT
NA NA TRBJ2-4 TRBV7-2 CASSYGQKNIQYF TGTGCCAGCAGCTACGGACAGAAAAACATTCAGTACTTC
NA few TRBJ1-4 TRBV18 CASSPRQGTNEKLFF TGTGCCAGCTCACCACGTCAGGGCACTAATGAAAAACTGTTTTTT
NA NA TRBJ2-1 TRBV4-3 CASSQTLASWSSYNEQFF TGCGCCAGCAGCCAAACCCTGGCCTCGTGGAGCTCCTACAATGAGCAGTTCTTC
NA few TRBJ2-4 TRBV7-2 CASSRRDRNYGIQYF TGTGCCAGCAGCCGACGTGACAGGAATTACGGCATTCAGTACTTC
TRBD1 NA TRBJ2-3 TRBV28 CASSPTGTGPRDTQYF TGTGCCAGCAGTCCAACCGGGACAGGGCCCAGGGATACGCAGTATTTT
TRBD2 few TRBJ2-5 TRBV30 CALTSVVGGAQYF TGTGCCTTAACTAGCGTCGTGGGAGGGGCCCAGTACTTC
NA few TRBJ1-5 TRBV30 CAWSVGTNRHQPQHF TGTGCCTGGAGTGTGGGGACAAATCGGCATCAGCCCCAGCATTTT
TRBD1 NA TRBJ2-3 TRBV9 CASSVEDRGLGTQYF TGTGCCAGCAGCGTAGAGGACAGGGGCCTTGGGACGCAGTATTTT
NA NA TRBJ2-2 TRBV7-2 CASSFRENGELFF TGTGCCAGCAGCTTCAGGGAAAACGGGGAGCTGTTTTTT
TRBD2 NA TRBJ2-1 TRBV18 CASSPLMRGAGRQFF TGTGCCAGCTCACCCCTTATGCGGGGGGCAGGACGGCAGTTCTTC
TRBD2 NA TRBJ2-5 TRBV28 CASRSSGGWVPQYF TGTGCCAGCAGGTCATCGGGGGGTTGGGTTCCCCAGTACTTC
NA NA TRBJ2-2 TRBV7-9 CASSSSGGTGELFF TGTGCCAGCAGCTCCAGTGGCGGTACCGGGGAGCTGTTTTTT
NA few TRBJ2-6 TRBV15 CATSRDRPSGANVLTF TGTGCCACCAGCAGGGACAGACCCTCTGGGGCCAACGTCCTGACTTTC
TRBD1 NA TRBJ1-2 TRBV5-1 CASSPRTGGDYGYTF TGCGCCAGCAGCCCCCGGACAGGGGGGGACTATGGCTACACCTTC
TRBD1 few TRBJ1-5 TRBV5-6 CASSADRQQPQHF TGTGCCAGCAGCGCGGACAGGCAGCAGCCCCAGCATTTT
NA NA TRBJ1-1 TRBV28 CASSLSRQGAFF TGTGCCAGCAGTTTATCTAGGCAGGGAGCTTTCTTT
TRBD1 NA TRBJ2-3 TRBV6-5 CASSVDRGLTDTQYF TGTGCCAGCAGTGTCGACAGGGGGCTTACGGATACGCAGTATTTT
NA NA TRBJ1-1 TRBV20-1 CSVAGTEAFF TGCAGTGTAGCGGGAACTGAAGCTTTCTTT
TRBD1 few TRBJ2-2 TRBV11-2 CASSVGQGAPGELFF TGTGCCAGCAGCGTTGGACAGGGGGCGCCCGGGGAGCTGTTTTTT
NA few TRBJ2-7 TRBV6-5 CASSYSRGRANYEQYF TGTGCCAGCAGTTACTCGAGGGGGAGGGCCAACTACGAGCAGTACTTC
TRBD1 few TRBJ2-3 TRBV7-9 CASSPARDRVDTQYF TGTGCCAGCAGTCCCGCCCGGGACAGGGTAGATACGCAGTATTTT
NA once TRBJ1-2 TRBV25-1 CASSVGGGMVYGYTF TGTGCCAGCAGTGTTGGGGGGGGCATGGTTTACGGCTACACCTTC
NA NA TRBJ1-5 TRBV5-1 CASSLGGNSNQPQHF TGCGCCAGCAGCTTGGGGGGCAATAGCAATCAGCCCCAGCATTTT
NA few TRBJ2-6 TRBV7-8 CASSFGGGRGANVLTF TGTGCCAGCAGCTTCGGAGGGGGCCGGGGGGCCAACGTCCTGACTTTC
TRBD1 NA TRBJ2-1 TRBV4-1 CASSRVHSGTGNSHEQFF TGCGCCAGCAGCCGGGTCCACTCCGGGACAGGGAATTCTCATGAGCAGTTCTTC
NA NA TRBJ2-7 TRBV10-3 CAISESVEGYEQYF TGTGCCATCAGTGAATCGGTAGAGGGCTACGAGCAGTACTTC
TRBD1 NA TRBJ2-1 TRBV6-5 CASRSSGTGGNEQFF TGTGCCAGCAGGTCCTCCGGGACAGGGGGCAATGAGCAGTTCTTC
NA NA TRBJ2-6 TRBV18 CASSPVSGANVLTF TGTGCCAGCTCACCCGTTTCCGGGGCCAACGTCCTGACTTTC
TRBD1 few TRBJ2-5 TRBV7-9 CASSFRPGGAVETQYF TGTGCCAGCAGCTTTCGACCAGGGGGCGCGGTAGAGACCCAGTACTTC
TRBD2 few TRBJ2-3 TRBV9 CASSVSGWQFTDTQYF TGTGCCAGCAGCGTTAGCGGGTGGCAGTTCACAGATACGCAGTATTTT
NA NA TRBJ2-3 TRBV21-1 CASSKRLLAGEVKWTDTQYF TGTGCCAGCAGCAAACGATTACTAGCGGGAGAAGTGAAGTGGACAGATACGCAGTATTTT
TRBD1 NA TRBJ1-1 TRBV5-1 CASSLQGGQTEAFF TGCGCCAGCAGCCTTCAGGGGGGTCAAACTGAAGCTTTCTTT
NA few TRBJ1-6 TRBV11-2 CASSPKQGSHSPLHF TGTGCCAGCAGCCCTAAACAGGGATCACATTCACCCCTCCACTTT